A selection of T cell receptor beta chains follows, all from one sample in a study of regulatory T cells in long-lasting Graves disease. From the multiplex PCR reads, TCRdb called clonotypes with MiXCR, one entry per CDR3 protein. In the table there are approximately 230,000 distinct CDR3 sequences, around 19% of which are singletons. This sample comprised peripheral blood mononuclear cells (PBMCs), obtained at new diagnosis, from a patient treated with antithyroid drugs. The receptors were gathered from a female donor with Graves disease. Each CDR3 is given with its conserved first and last residue. The D gene is left open where the match is weak. Some rows have no size entry. The others give once, few or many, or a class for an expanded clone.

d_gene: NA; j_gene: TRBJ2-7; v_gene: TRBV10-3; abundance: many; CDR3nt: TGTGCCAGTAGGGACAAACTTTACGAGCAGTACTTC; CDR3aa: CASRDKLYEQYF
d_gene: TRBD2; j_gene: TRBJ2-3; v_gene: TRBV6-5; abundance: many; CDR3nt: TGTGCCAGCAGTTACGGAGGCGGGAGGGTAGATACGCAGTATTTT; CDR3aa: CASSYGGGRVDTQYF
d_gene: TRBD1; j_gene: TRBJ1-1; v_gene: TRBV9; abundance: many; CDR3nt: TGTGCCAGCAGCCCCCAGGGACAGGGGGGAACTGAAGCTTTCTTT; CDR3aa: CASSPQGQGGTEAFF
d_gene: TRBD2; j_gene: TRBJ2-7; v_gene: TRBV10-3; abundance: many; CDR3nt: TGTGCCATCAAAACTAGCGGGACCTACGAGCAGTACTTC; CDR3aa: CAIKTSGTYEQYF
d_gene: NA; j_gene: TRBJ2-7; v_gene: TRBV5-8; abundance: few; CDR3nt: TGTGCCAGCAGTACCCCTTTCTACGAGCAGTACTTC; CDR3aa: CASSTPFYEQYF
d_gene: TRBD1; j_gene: TRBJ1-2; v_gene: TRBV28; abundance: NA; CDR3nt: TGTGCCAGCAGTCTCCCCAGTGACAGGGAGGACTATGGCTACACCTTC; CDR3aa: CASSLPSDREDYGYTF
d_gene: NA; j_gene: TRBJ1-2; v_gene: TRBV6-1; abundance: many; CDR3nt: TGTGCCAGCAGTCCGGAGGTCGTGGTCGTTTATCTTTATGGCTACACCTTC; CDR3aa: CASSPEVVVVYLYGYTF
d_gene: TRBD1; j_gene: TRBJ1-5; v_gene: TRBV5-1; abundance: many; CDR3nt: TGCGCCAGCAGGGCCGGGACAGGGAGCAATCAGCCCCAGCATTTT; CDR3aa: CASRAGTGSNQPQHF
d_gene: TRBD2; j_gene: TRBJ2-7; v_gene: TRBV30; abundance: few; CDR3nt: TGTGCCTGGAGTGTTGCGGGAGGGCCGGAAGAGCAGTACTTC; CDR3aa: CAWSVAGGPEEQYF
d_gene: NA; j_gene: TRBJ2-7; v_gene: TRBV2; abundance: many; CDR3nt: TGTGCCAGCAGTGAGTTGGTCGAGCAGTACTTC; CDR3aa: CASSELVEQYF
d_gene: TRBD2; j_gene: TRBJ2-7; v_gene: TRBV28; abundance: few; CDR3nt: TGTGCCAGCAGTCGACTAGCGGGAGGGCCCTGGGGCGAGCAGTACTTC; CDR3aa: CASSRLAGGPWGEQYF
d_gene: TRBD1; j_gene: TRBJ2-2; v_gene: TRBV7-3; abundance: few; CDR3nt: TGTGCCAGCAGCTTAACGAACGGGGGGACAGGGCGGTCCGGGGAGCTGTTTTTT; CDR3aa: CASSLTNGGTGRSGELFF
d_gene: NA; j_gene: TRBJ2-6; v_gene: TRBV10-1; abundance: NA; CDR3nt: TGCGCCAGCAGTGAGGGGACTGCAAAAGGGGGATCAAACGTCCTGACTTTC; CDR3aa: CASSEGTAKGGSNVLTF
d_gene: NA; j_gene: TRBJ2-5; v_gene: TRBV24-1; abundance: many; CDR3nt: TGTGCCACCAGTGAGCAGGGTTCCGGAGGGACCCAGTACTTC; CDR3aa: CATSEQGSGGTQYF
d_gene: NA; j_gene: TRBJ1-4; v_gene: TRBV29-1; abundance: many; CDR3nt: TGCAGCGCCCGCGGGCAGGTTTCAGGTGAAAAACTGTTTTTT; CDR3aa: CSARGQVSGEKLFF
d_gene: NA; j_gene: TRBJ2-3; v_gene: TRBV12-3/TRBV12-4; abundance: many; CDR3nt: TGTGCCAGCAGTTTTTCTTCTGTCACAGATACGCAGTATTTT; CDR3aa: CASSFSSVTDTQYF
d_gene: NA; j_gene: TRBJ2-2; v_gene: TRBV2; abundance: many; CDR3nt: TGTGCCAGCAGTGTGACTAGTTCCGGGGAGCTGTTTTTT; CDR3aa: CASSVTSSGELFF
d_gene: TRBD1; j_gene: TRBJ1-2; v_gene: TRBV7-8; abundance: many; CDR3nt: TGTGCCAGCAGCTTCGGGACAGCCTATGGCTACACCTTC; CDR3aa: CASSFGTAYGYTF
d_gene: NA; j_gene: TRBJ1-1; v_gene: TRBV12-3/TRBV12-4; abundance: many; CDR3nt: TGTGCCAGCACCCTACAGGGCTGGGGGACTGAAGCTTTCTTT; CDR3aa: CASTLQGWGTEAFF
d_gene: TRBD2; j_gene: TRBJ2-1; v_gene: TRBV6-1; abundance: many; CDR3nt: TGTGCCAGCAGTAGAAAATTCGGTAGCGGGAGTCAAAATGAGCAGTTCTTC; CDR3aa: CASSRKFGSGSQNEQFF
d_gene: NA; j_gene: TRBJ1-3; v_gene: TRBV12-3/TRBV12-4; abundance: many; CDR3nt: TGTGCCAGCAGTTTAAAGGGTTCCGGAAACACCATATATTTT; CDR3aa: CASSLKGSGNTIYF
d_gene: NA; j_gene: TRBJ2-3; v_gene: TRBV2; abundance: many; CDR3nt: TGTGCCAGCAAATCGCGGGCTAGCACAGATACGCAGTATTTT; CDR3aa: CASKSRASTDTQYF
d_gene: NA; j_gene: TRBJ2-4; v_gene: TRBV2; abundance: NA; CDR3nt: TGTGCCAGCAGCGCTGAGGTTGGTGCCAACGGGGAACAGTACTTC; CDR3aa: CASSAEVGANGEQYF
d_gene: TRBD2; j_gene: TRBJ2-7; v_gene: TRBV20-1; abundance: many; CDR3nt: TGCAGTGCGGAGCGGGAGAGGTACGAGCAGTACTTC; CDR3aa: CSAERERYEQYF
d_gene: NA; j_gene: TRBJ2-1; v_gene: TRBV14; abundance: many; CDR3nt: TGTGCCAGCAGCCAAGATAGGCGCTCTGTAGCGTTCTTC; CDR3aa: CASSQDRRSVAFF
d_gene: TRBD1; j_gene: TRBJ2-5; v_gene: TRBV6-2/TRBV6-3; abundance: many; CDR3nt: TGTGCCAGCAGTGGGGGGAAACTTGGACAGGGACAAGAGACCCAGTACTTC; CDR3aa: CASSGGKLGQGQETQYF
d_gene: TRBD2; j_gene: TRBJ2-1; v_gene: TRBV9; abundance: few; CDR3nt: TGTGCCAGCAGCCCCGGGGCTAGCGGGTTTCACAATGAGCAGTTCTTC; CDR3aa: CASSPGASGFHNEQFF
d_gene: NA; j_gene: TRBJ1-5; v_gene: TRBV15; abundance: NA; CDR3nt: TGTGCCACCAGCAGAGAACTAAGGGCCGGTCAGCCCCAGCATTTT; CDR3aa: CATSRELRAGQPQHF
d_gene: NA; j_gene: TRBJ1-5; v_gene: TRBV19; abundance: many; CDR3nt: TGTGCCAGTAGTATAGCGGGGAGCAATCAGCCCCAGCATTTT; CDR3aa: CASSIAGSNQPQHF
d_gene: NA; j_gene: TRBJ1-2; v_gene: TRBV5-5; abundance: many; CDR3nt: TGTGCCAGCAGCTTGTTTGGTGGAATAGGCAATGGCTACACCTTC; CDR3aa: CASSLFGGIGNGYTF
d_gene: NA; j_gene: TRBJ2-1; v_gene: TRBV9; abundance: once; CDR3nt: TGTGCCAGCGATGGAGGGGGCTCCTACAATGAGCAGTTCTTC; CDR3aa: CASDGGGSYNEQFF
d_gene: NA; j_gene: TRBJ1-6; v_gene: TRBV11-3; abundance: many; CDR3nt: TGTGCCAGCAGCTTCCGGGACGGGGCTCTTAATTCACCCCTCCACTTT; CDR3aa: CASSFRDGALNSPLHF
d_gene: NA; j_gene: TRBJ2-1; v_gene: TRBV6-2/TRBV6-3; abundance: NA; CDR3nt: TGTGCCAGCAGCCCCTTGGAGGACAATGAGCAGTTCTTC; CDR3aa: CASSPLEDNEQFF
d_gene: TRBD1; j_gene: TRBJ2-3; v_gene: TRBV7-2; abundance: many; CDR3nt: TGTGCCAGCAGCTTATCCGCGACACGACAGGGGGTAGCTACAGATACGCAGTATTTT; CDR3aa: CASSLSATRQGVATDTQYF
d_gene: NA; j_gene: TRBJ2-5; v_gene: TRBV6-9; abundance: many; CDR3nt: TGTGCCAGCAGTTTTCTTTCAGGGGTGCAAGAGACCCAGTACTTC; CDR3aa: CASSFLSGVQETQYF
d_gene: NA; j_gene: TRBJ2-7; v_gene: TRBV24-1; abundance: NA; CDR3nt: TGTGCCACCAGTGAGGCCGGGTGGTACGAGCAGTACTTC; CDR3aa: CATSEAGWYEQYF
d_gene: TRBD2; j_gene: TRBJ2-6; v_gene: TRBV5-1; abundance: many; CDR3nt: TGCGCCAGCAGCGCGGTGCTAGCGGGAGGGCCCGGGGCCAACGTCCTGACTTTC; CDR3aa: CASSAVLAGGPGANVLTF
d_gene: NA; j_gene: TRBJ2-7; v_gene: TRBV4-1; abundance: few; CDR3nt: TGCGCCAGCAGCCAAGTTAGGGGGGTATACTACGAGCAGTACTTC; CDR3aa: CASSQVRGVYYEQYF
d_gene: TRBD2; j_gene: TRBJ2-3; v_gene: TRBV2; abundance: many; CDR3nt: TGTGCCAGCAGCGACTCTAGCGGGAGTGGAGCAGATACGCAGTATTTT; CDR3aa: CASSDSSGSGADTQYF
d_gene: TRBD2; j_gene: TRBJ2-3; v_gene: TRBV30; abundance: NA; CDR3nt: TGTGCCTGGAGTGTAGCTAGCGGTATACGTGGCACAGATACGCAGTATTTT; CDR3aa: CAWSVASGIRGTDTQYF
d_gene: NA; j_gene: TRBJ2-1; v_gene: TRBV11-2; abundance: NA; CDR3nt: TGTGCCAGCAGCTTAACCCCCGGCGAGCAGTTCTTC; CDR3aa: CASSLTPGEQFF
d_gene: TRBD2; j_gene: TRBJ2-3; v_gene: TRBV20-1; abundance: many; CDR3nt: TGCAGTGCCAGGAGGTCGGCGGGAGGGCGGACAGATACGCAGTATTTT; CDR3aa: CSARRSAGGRTDTQYF
d_gene: TRBD1; j_gene: TRBJ2-2; v_gene: TRBV11-1; abundance: many; CDR3nt: TGTGCCAGCAGCCTCGACAGGGGCCGGGTGGTCGGGGAGCTGTTTTTT; CDR3aa: CASSLDRGRVVGELFF
d_gene: TRBD1; j_gene: TRBJ1-5; v_gene: TRBV7-3; abundance: many; CDR3nt: TGTGCCAGCAGCCCGACAGGGGGCAGGGATCAGCCCCAGCATTTT; CDR3aa: CASSPTGGRDQPQHF
d_gene: NA; j_gene: TRBJ1-2; v_gene: TRBV12-3/TRBV12-4; abundance: many; CDR3nt: TGTGCCAGCAGTTTGCGTTCCCCCCCCGTCTATGGCTACACCTTC; CDR3aa: CASSLRSPPVYGYTF
d_gene: NA; j_gene: TRBJ1-1; v_gene: TRBV19; abundance: many; CDR3nt: TGTGCCAGTACTCGACCGGGGGGCACTGAAGCTTTCTTT; CDR3aa: CASTRPGGTEAFF
d_gene: NA; j_gene: TRBJ2-7; v_gene: TRBV24-1; abundance: many; CDR3nt: TGTGCCACCAGTGATCAGACTGGCTACGAGCAGTACTTC; CDR3aa: CATSDQTGYEQYF
d_gene: NA; j_gene: TRBJ2-6; v_gene: TRBV12-3/TRBV12-4; abundance: NA; CDR3nt: TGTGCCAGCAGAGGTACCGGGGCCAACATCCTGACTTTC; CDR3aa: CASRGTGANILTF
d_gene: NA; j_gene: TRBJ2-1; v_gene: TRBV29-1; abundance: many; CDR3nt: TGCAGCGCTATTGCTCCTTACGACAATGAGCAGTTCTTC; CDR3aa: CSAIAPYDNEQFF
d_gene: NA; j_gene: TRBJ2-5; v_gene: TRBV12-3/TRBV12-4; abundance: many; CDR3nt: TGTGCCAGCAGCCAATGGGTCTTAGGAGAGACCCAGTACTTC; CDR3aa: CASSQWVLGETQYF